This TCR beta chain was documented in a study of patients and donors after allogeneic stem cell transplantation. Germline V gene data show CDR1 as MDHEN and CDR2 as SYDVKM. V was shortened by 4 bases and J by 4 bases, with 10 bases between the two germline ends. The CDR3 is made up of 13 amino acids. TCRdb processed the RT-PCR reads anew with MiXCR; each CDR3 protein has one entry. The sample includes about 110,000 distinct CDR3 sequences, over 30% of them seen just once. A few counts support this clonotype. The sequenced sample consisted of blood, either unsorted or a sorted T cell fraction (not recorded which). This TCR was recovered from a human donor who was either an allogeneic HSCT recipient or a stem cell or donor lymphocyte infusion donor (not recorded which). It is not recorded whose cells these are; they may come from a transplant donor. The V gene is TRBV28, the J gene TRBJ1-2; D remains ambiguous. CDR3 sequence (DNA): TGTGCCAGCAGTTCCTCAAGGTTCTATGGCTACACCTTC. This translates into CASSSSRFYGYTF.